The 9 T cell receptor beta chains below all came from one sample that was sequenced in a study of blood T cells in healthy people across ages. A second about 7 to 12 cycle PCR used barcoded and J-beta primers. A single record per CDR3 protein comes from TCRdb applying MiXCR to the 5' RACE reads. The data show about 840,000 distinct CDR3 sequences, with almost 30% seen just once and around 9.6% held by the top ten. This sample also belongs to another study, concerning T cells of mothers and their children.

The specimen sequenced was blood. All receptors come from a middle-aged woman in good health.

With respect to this clonotype: Possible read error: a much larger clone is one base away. J is TRBJ2-7 and V is TRBV6-6, with 9 bases matching TRBD1. This CDR3 is built from 14 residues. Germline V CDR1 and CDR2: MNHNY, SVGAGI (reference sequence). CDR3 coding DNA: TGTGCCAGCAGCCGGACAGGGGAATCCTACAAGCAGTACTTC. Its translation is CASSRTGESYKQYF.

The CDR3, as DNA: TGTGCCAGCAGGGTAGGCAGGGGGAAAGGCCAAGAGACCCAGTACTTC. Translating gives CASRVGRGKGQETQYF. The chain uses TRBV2 and TRBJ2-5; 7 bases agree with TRBD1. The CDR3 length is 16 residues. Germline V gene data show CDR1 as SNHLY and CDR2 as FYNNEI. V shed 6 bases, J shed 1 base, and the junction held 11 bases outside the gene matches. The full variable domain, in which reference TRBV2 and TRBJ2-5 provide the parts outside the CDR3, is EPEVTQTPSHQVTQMGQEVILRCVPISNHLYFYWYRQILGQKVEFLVSFYNNEISEKSEIFDDQFSVERPDGSNFTLKIRSTKLEDSAMYFCASRVGRGKGQETQYFGPGTRLLVL.

The J gene is TRBJ2-5, the V gene TRBV6-2 or TRBV6-3; the D is unclear. The CDR3 runs 14 residues. The V end was cut by 0 bases, the J end by 6 bases, with 11 bases between. Germline values: CDR1 MNHEY, CDR2 SVGEGT. The DNA of the CDR3 is TGTGCCAGCAGTTACTCGGGTGGGTCTCAGACCCAGTACTTC. This translates into CASSYSGGSQTQYF.

This clonotype was observed a handful of times. This chain joins TRBV27 and TRBJ2-7, with D perhaps matching TRBD2 (5 bases). V dropped 6 bases and J dropped 0 bases, with 9 bases sitting between them. This CDR3 has 13 amino acids. The germline gives CDR1 MNHEY, CDR2 SMNVEV (reference sequence). CDR3 loop: CASSGGASYEQYF. In DNA, the CDR3 is TGTGCCAGCAGCGGAGGCGCCTCCTACGAGCAGTACTTC.

This clonotype was seen a handful of times. This sequence joins TRBV14 and TRBJ1-2; D ambiguous. The germline CDR1 and CDR2 sequences are SGHDN and FVKESK. CDR3 length equals 14 residues. V lost 4 bases and J 8 bases, leaving 17 bases between the germline ends. The CDR3 spells CASSPQRLPAGYTF. CDR3 DNA: TGTGCCAGCAGCCCCCAACGGTTACCCGCGGGCTACACCTTC.

This clonotype was observed many times. One junction end disagrees with the germline gene, perhaps due to a read error. The chain recombines TRBV7-9 with TRBJ2-7; tentatively, D is TRBD1 (6 bases). CDR3 length: 14 amino acids. Per the germline V gene, CDR1 is SEHNR and CDR2 is FQNEAQ (reference sequence). In DNA, the CDR3 is TGCGCCAGCAGCCCTACAGGGAGCTCCTACGAGCAGTACTTC. Translated, it gives CASSPTGSSYEQYF.

This clonotype was observed at least ten times. CDR3 region: CASSVQGFNQPQHF. CDR3 DNA sequence: TGTGCCAGCAGCGTACAGGGTTTCAATCAGCCCCAGCATTTT. V is TRBV7-2 and J is TRBJ1-5; D is perhaps TRBD1 (6 bases). V gave up 5 bases and J gave up 3 bases, with 11 bases separating them. Per germline, CDR1 SGHTA and CDR2 FQGNSA. The length of the CDR3 is 14 residues.

This chain joins TRBV4-1 and TRBJ1-1, with 9 bases matching TRBD1. The CDR3 extends over 18 amino acids. CDR1 and CDR2 from the germline V gene are MGHRA and YSYEKL. The V and J ends lost 4 bases and 7 bases, in that order; junction bases with no gene match: 19. Written as DNA, the CDR3 is TGCGCCAGCAGCCCCTCTCACTGGGACAGGGCTATCCCGTATGAAGCTTTCTTT. As protein: CASSPSHWDRAIPYEAFF.

This clonotype was observed many times. The chain links TRBV4-1 to TRBJ2-1, with D uncertain. Trimming removed 4 bases at V and 2 bases at J, with 12 bases between. Germline V gene sequence: CDR1 MGHRA, CDR2 YSYEKL. CDR3 length equals 15 residues. CDR3 coding DNA: TGCGCCAGCAGCCTTAGGGTACTAACCTACAATGAGCAGTTCTTC. Translation gives CASSLRVLTYNEQFF.